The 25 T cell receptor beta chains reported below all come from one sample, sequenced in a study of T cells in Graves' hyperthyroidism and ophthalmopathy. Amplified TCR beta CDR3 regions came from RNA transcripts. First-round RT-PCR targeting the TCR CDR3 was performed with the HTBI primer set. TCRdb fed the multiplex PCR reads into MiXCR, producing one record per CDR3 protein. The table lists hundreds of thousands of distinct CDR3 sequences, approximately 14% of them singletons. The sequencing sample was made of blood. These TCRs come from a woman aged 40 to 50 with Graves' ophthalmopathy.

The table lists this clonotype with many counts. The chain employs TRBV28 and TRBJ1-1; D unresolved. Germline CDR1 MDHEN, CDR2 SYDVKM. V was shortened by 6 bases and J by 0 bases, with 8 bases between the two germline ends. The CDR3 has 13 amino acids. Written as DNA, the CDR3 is TGTGCCAGCAGCACCCTTTTGAACACTGAAGCTTTCTTT. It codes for CASSTLLNTEAFF.

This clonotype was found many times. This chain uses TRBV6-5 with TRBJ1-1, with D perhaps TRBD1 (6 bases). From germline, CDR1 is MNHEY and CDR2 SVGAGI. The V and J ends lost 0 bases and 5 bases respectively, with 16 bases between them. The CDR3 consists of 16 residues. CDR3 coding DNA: TGTGCCAGCAGTTACTCGATTGACAGGCAGGGGACTGAAGCTTTCTTT. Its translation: CASSYSIDRQGTEAFF.

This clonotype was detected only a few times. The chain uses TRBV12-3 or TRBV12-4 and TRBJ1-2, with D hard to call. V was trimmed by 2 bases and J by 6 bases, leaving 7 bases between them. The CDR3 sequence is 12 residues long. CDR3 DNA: TGTGCCAGCAGTTTATCCTGGAATGGCTACACCTTC. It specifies CASSLSWNGYTF.

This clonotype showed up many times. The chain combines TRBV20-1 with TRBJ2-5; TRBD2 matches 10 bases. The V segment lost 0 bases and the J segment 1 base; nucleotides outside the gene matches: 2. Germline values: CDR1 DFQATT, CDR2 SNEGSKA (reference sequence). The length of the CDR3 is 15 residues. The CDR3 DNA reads TGCAGTGCTAGAGAGTCTAGCGGGAGCCAAGAGACCCAGTACTTC. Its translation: CSARESSGSQETQYF.

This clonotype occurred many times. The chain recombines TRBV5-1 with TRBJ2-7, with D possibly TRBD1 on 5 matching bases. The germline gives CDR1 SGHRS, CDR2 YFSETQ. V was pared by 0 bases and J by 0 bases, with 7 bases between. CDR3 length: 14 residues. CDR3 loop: CASSLDGHSYEQYF. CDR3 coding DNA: TGCGCCAGCAGCTTGGATGGACACTCCTACGAGCAGTACTTC.

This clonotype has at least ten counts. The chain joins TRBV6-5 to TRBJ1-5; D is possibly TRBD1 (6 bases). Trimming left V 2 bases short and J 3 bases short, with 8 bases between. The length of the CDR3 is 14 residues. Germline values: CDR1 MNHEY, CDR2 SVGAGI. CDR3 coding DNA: TGTGCCAGCAGTTACAGGGACACCAATCAGCCCCAGCATTTT. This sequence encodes CASSYRDTNQPQHF.

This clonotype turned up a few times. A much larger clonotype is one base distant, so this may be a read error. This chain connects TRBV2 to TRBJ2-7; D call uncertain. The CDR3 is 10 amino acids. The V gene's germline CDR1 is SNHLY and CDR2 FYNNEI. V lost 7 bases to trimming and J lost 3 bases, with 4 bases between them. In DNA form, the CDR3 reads TGTGCCAGCATGCGCTACGAGCAGTACTTC. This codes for CASMRYEQYF.

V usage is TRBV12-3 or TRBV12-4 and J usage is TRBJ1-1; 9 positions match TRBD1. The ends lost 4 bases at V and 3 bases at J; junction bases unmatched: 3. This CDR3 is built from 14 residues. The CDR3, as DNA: TGTGCCAGCAGTTCACAGGGGGCCTACACTGAAGCTTTCTTT. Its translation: CASSSQGAYTEAFF.

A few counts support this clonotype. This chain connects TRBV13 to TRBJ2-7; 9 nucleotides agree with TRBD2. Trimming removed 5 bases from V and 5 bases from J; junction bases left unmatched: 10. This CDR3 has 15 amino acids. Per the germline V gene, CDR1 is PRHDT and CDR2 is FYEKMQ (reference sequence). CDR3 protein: CASSRTSGLADEQYF. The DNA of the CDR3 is TGTGCCAGCAGCCGGACCTCGGGACTAGCAGACGAGCAGTACTTC. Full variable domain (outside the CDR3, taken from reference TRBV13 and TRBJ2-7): AAGVIQSPRHLIKEKRETATLKCYPIPRHDTVYWYQQGPGQDPQFLISFYEKMQSDKGSIPDRFSAQQFSDYHSELNMSSLELGDSALYFCASSRTSGLADEQYFGPGTRLTVT.

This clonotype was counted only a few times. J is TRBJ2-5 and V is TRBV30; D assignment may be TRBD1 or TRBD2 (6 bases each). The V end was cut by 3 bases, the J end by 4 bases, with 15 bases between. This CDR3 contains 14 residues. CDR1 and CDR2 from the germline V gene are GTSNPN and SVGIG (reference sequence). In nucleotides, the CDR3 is TGTGCCTGGAGGCCGCGAGGGGGGCGAGAGACCCAGTACTTC. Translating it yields CAWRPRGGRETQYF.

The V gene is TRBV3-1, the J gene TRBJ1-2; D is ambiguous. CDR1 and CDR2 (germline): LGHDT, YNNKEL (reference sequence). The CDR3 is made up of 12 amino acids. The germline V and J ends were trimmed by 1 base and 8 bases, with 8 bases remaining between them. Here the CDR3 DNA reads TGTGCCAGCAGCCAAGTAACGGACGGCTACACCTTC. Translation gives CASSQVTDGYTF.

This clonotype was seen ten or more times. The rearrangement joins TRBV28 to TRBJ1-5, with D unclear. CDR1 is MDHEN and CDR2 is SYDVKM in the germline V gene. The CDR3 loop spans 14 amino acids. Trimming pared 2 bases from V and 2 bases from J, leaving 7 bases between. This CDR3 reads CASSLPSGNQPQHF. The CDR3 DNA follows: TGTGCCAGCAGTTTACCCTCAGGCAATCAGCCCCAGCATTTT.

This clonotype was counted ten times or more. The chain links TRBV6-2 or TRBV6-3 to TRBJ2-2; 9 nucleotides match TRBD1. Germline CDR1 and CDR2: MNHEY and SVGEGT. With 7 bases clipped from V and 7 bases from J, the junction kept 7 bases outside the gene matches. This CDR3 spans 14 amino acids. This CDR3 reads CASTRDRVNGELFF. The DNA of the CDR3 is TGTGCCAGCACCCGGGACAGGGTTAACGGGGAGCTGTTTTTT.

This CDR3 is CASSGGGGQSNYGYTF. The DNA for the CDR3 is TGTGCCAGCAGCGGAGGTGGAGGACAATCTAACTATGGCTACACCTTC. V and J are TRBV11-2 and TRBJ1-2, with TRBD1 as a possible D gene (5 bases). V was clipped by 5 bases and J by 0 bases, with 16 bases between them. Per the germline V gene, CDR1 is SGHAT and CDR2 is FQNNGV. CDR3 length equals 16 residues.

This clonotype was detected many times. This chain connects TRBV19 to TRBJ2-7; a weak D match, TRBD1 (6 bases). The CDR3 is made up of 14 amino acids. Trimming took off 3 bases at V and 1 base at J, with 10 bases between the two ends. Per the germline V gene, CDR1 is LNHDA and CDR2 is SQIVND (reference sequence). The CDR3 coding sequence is TGTGCCAGTAGTATCCGACAGGAATCCTACGAGCAGTACTTC. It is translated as CASSIRQESYEQYF.

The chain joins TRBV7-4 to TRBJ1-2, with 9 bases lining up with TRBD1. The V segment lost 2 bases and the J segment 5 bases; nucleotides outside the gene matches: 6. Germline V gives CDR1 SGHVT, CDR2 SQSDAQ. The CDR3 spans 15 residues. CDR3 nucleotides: TGTGCCAGCAGCTTAATACAGGGGGCGGAGTATGGCTACACCTTC. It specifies CASSLIQGAEYGYTF.

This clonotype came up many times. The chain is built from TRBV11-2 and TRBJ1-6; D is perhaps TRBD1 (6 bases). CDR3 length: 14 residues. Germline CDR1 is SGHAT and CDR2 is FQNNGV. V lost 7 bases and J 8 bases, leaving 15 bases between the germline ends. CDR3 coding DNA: TGTGCCAGCAAAGGGGGGAGCATGGATTCACCCCTCCACTTT. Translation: CASKGGSMDSPLHF.

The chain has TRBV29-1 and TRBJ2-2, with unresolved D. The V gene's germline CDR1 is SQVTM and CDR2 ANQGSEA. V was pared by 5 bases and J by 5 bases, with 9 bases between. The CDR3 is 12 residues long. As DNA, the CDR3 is TGCAGCGTTTGGGTATCTACCGGGGAGCTGTTTTTT. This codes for CSVWVSTGELFF.

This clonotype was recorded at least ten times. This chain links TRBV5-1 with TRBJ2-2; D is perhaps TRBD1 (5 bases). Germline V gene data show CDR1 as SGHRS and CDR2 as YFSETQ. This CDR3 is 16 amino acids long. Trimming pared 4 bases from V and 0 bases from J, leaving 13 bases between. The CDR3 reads CASSRTRVANTGELFF. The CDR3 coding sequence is TGCGCCAGCAGCCGTACCAGGGTCGCGAACACCGGGGAGCTGTTTTTT. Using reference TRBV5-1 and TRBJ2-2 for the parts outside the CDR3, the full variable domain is KAGVTQTPRYLIKTRGQQVTLSCSPISGHRSVSWYQQTPGQGLQFLFEYFSETQRNKGNFPGRFSGRQFSNSRSEMNVSTLELGDSALYLCASSRTRVANTGELFFGEGSRLTVL.

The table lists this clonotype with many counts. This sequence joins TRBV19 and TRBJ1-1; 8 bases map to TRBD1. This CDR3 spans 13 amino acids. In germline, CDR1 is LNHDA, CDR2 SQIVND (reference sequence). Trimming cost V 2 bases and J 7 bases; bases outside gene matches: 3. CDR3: CASSIKDRGEAFF. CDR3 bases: TGTGCCAGTAGTATAAAAGACAGGGGTGAAGCTTTCTTT.

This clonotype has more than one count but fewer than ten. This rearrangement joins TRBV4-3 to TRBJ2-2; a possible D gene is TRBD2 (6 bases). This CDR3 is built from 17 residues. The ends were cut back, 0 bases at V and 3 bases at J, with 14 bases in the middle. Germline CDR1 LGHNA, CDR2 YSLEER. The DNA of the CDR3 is TGCGCCAGCAGCCAAGATCTCCAGCGGGTCGACACCGGGGAGCTGTTTTTT. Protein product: CASSQDLQRVDTGELFF.

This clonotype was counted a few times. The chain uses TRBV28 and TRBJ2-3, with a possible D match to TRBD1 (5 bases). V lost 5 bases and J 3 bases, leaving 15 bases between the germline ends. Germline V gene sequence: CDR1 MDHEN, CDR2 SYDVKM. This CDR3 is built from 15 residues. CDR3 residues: CASSRTIVYTDTQYF. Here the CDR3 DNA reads TGTGCCAGCAGTCGGACAATCGTCTATACAGATACGCAGTATTTT.

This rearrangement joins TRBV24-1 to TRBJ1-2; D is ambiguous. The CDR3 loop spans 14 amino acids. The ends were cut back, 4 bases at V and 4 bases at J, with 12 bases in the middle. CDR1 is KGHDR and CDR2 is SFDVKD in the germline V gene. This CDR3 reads CATSDPRKFYGYTF. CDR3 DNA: TGTGCCACCAGTGACCCCAGGAAATTCTATGGCTACACCTTC.

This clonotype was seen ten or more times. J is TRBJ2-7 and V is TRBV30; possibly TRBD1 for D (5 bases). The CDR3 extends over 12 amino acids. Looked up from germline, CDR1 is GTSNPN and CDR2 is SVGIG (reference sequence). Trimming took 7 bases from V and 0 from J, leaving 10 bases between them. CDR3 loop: CASDMSSYEQYF. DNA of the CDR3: TGTGCCTCGGACATGAGCTCCTACGAGCAGTACTTC.

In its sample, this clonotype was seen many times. The CDR3 coding sequence is TGTGCCAGCAGCGTAGTCCAGGGGGCTGACGGGGAGCTGTTTTTT. It is translated as CASSVVQGADGELFF. The chain joins TRBV9 to TRBJ2-2, with TRBD1 matching 8 bases. This CDR3 contains 15 residues. Trimming cost V 0 bases and J 7 bases; bases outside gene matches: 5. Germline V gene data show CDR1 as SGDLS and CDR2 as YYNGEE. The full variable domain, with the rest looked up from reference TRBV9 and TRBJ2-2, is DSGVTQTPKHLITATGQRVTLRCSPRSGDLSVYWYQQSLDQGLQFLIQYYNGEERAKGNILERFSAQQFPDLHSELNLSSLELGDSALYFCASSVVQGADGELFFGEGSRLTVL.